Listed below are T cell receptor beta chains from one sample, sequenced in a study of blood T cells in healthy people across ages. One entry per CDR3 protein results from TCRdb running MiXCR on the 5' RACE reads. The sample has hundreds of thousands of distinct CDR3 sequences; about 43% are singletons. Material: blood. All receptors come from a man older than 75 in good health. Both conserved end residues are part of each CDR3. The order of the fields is J gene, V gene, D gene, CDR3 protein. The D gene is left open where the match is weak.

j_call: TRBJ2-5; v_call: TRBV4-2; d_call: NA; cdr3_aa: CASSQASGDKETQYF
j_call: NA; v_call: TRBV28; d_call: NA; cdr3_aa: CASSPSVYEQYF
j_call: TRBJ2-7; v_call: TRBV13; d_call: NA; cdr3_aa: CASSFRTDFYEQYF
j_call: TRBJ2-5; v_call: TRBV20-1; d_call: TRBD2; cdr3_aa: CSAPTSGAQETQYF
j_call: TRBJ2-5; v_call: TRBV5-1; d_call: NA; cdr3_aa: CGSSLFGGWEETQYF
j_call: TRBJ2-1; v_call: TRBV3-1; d_call: TRBD2; cdr3_aa: CASSLLGLAGGQIRNEQFF
j_call: TRBJ2-3; v_call: TRBV20-1; d_call: NA; cdr3_aa: CSARVEGPDTQYF
j_call: TRBJ2-7; v_call: TRBV9; d_call: NA; cdr3_aa: CASSVQQDRYEQYF
j_call: TRBJ2-7; v_call: TRBV5-5; d_call: NA; cdr3_aa: CASSPPRTSHEQYF
j_call: TRBJ2-7; v_call: TRBV20-1; d_call: NA; cdr3_aa: CSGLRDTSYEQYF
j_call: TRBJ2-3; v_call: TRBV5-1; d_call: TRBD2; cdr3_aa: CASSSPSIAGKNTDTQYF
j_call: TRBJ2-1; v_call: TRBV6-5; d_call: TRBD2; cdr3_aa: CASSAGAYNEQFF
j_call: TRBJ2-2; v_call: TRBV3-1; d_call: TRBD2; cdr3_aa: CASSQSGLAGGDTGELFF
j_call: TRBJ2-1; v_call: TRBV15; d_call: NA; cdr3_aa: CATRIVPADLYNEQFF
j_call: TRBJ2-1; v_call: TRBV6-2/TRBV6-3; d_call: TRBD2; cdr3_aa: CASTRGLGPTSGYLNEQFF
j_call: TRBJ2-4; v_call: TRBV29-1; d_call: NA; cdr3_aa: CSALDRQKNIQYF
j_call: TRBJ2-4; v_call: TRBV7-2; d_call: TRBD2; cdr3_aa: CASSTSLADIQYF
j_call: TRBJ2-1; v_call: TRBV29-1; d_call: NA; cdr3_aa: CSVEDTVYNEQFF
j_call: TRBJ2-1; v_call: TRBV20-1; d_call: NA; cdr3_aa: CSAGDQYSYNEQFF
j_call: TRBJ2-7; v_call: TRBV28; d_call: TRBD1; cdr3_aa: CASSSGTGVAYEQYF
j_call: TRBJ1-6; v_call: TRBV7-2; d_call: NA; cdr3_aa: CASSLGLNYNSPLHF
j_call: TRBJ1-2; v_call: TRBV6-5; d_call: NA; cdr3_aa: CASVNPGYGYTF
j_call: TRBJ2-7; v_call: TRBV9; d_call: TRBD1; cdr3_aa: CASSAVDRALWLEAQYF
j_call: TRBJ2-7; v_call: TRBV7-2; d_call: TRBD1; cdr3_aa: CASSLAGTGAYEQYF
j_call: TRBJ1-1; v_call: TRBV5-1; d_call: NA; cdr3_aa: CASSSKGQQNTEAFF
j_call: TRBJ2-2; v_call: TRBV6-2/TRBV6-3; d_call: NA; cdr3_aa: CASRLVGELFF
j_call: TRBJ2-7; v_call: TRBV5-1; d_call: NA; cdr3_aa: CASSLGGFIGRNEQYF
j_call: TRBJ2-7; v_call: TRBV20-1; d_call: TRBD1; cdr3_aa: CSAKTRTGGGYEQYF
j_call: TRBJ2-5; v_call: TRBV5-1; d_call: TRBD2; cdr3_aa: CASSLGGGARETQYF
j_call: TRBJ2-5; v_call: TRBV5-1; d_call: TRBD1; cdr3_aa: CASSSRQGQVTQYF
j_call: TRBJ2-3; v_call: TRBV4-3; d_call: NA; cdr3_aa: CASSQEWEADSTDTQYF
j_call: TRBJ2-7; v_call: TRBV7-9; d_call: NA; cdr3_aa: CASSPPGSGHSYEQYF
j_call: TRBJ2-1; v_call: TRBV7-9; d_call: TRBD2; cdr3_aa: CASSFNVGAGAKNEQFF
j_call: TRBJ1-2; v_call: TRBV3-1; d_call: TRBD1; cdr3_aa: CASSQRSGTGYGYTF
j_call: TRBJ2-5; v_call: TRBV20-1; d_call: TRBD2; cdr3_aa: CSASQGPRVSGTETQYF
j_call: TRBJ2-2; v_call: TRBV3-1; d_call: TRBD1; cdr3_aa: CASSHYRGAGELFF
j_call: TRBJ2-5; v_call: TRBV7-3; d_call: NA; cdr3_aa: CASSLFAEETQYF
j_call: TRBJ1-4; v_call: TRBV10-3; d_call: NA; cdr3_aa: CAISESNPLNEKLFF
j_call: TRBJ2-5; v_call: TRBV5-1; d_call: TRBD2; cdr3_aa: CASSLEPAGGETQYF
j_call: TRBJ2-1; v_call: TRBV29-1; d_call: TRBD1; cdr3_aa: CSVEGQGFGYNEQFF
j_call: TRBJ2-7; v_call: TRBV28; d_call: NA; cdr3_aa: CASRPDSYEQYF
j_call: TRBJ1-2; v_call: TRBV4-2; d_call: TRBD1; cdr3_aa: CASSEDRQDRGLIGYGYTF
j_call: NA; v_call: TRBV28; d_call: NA; cdr3_aa: CASSIKSTFYEQYF
j_call: TRBJ2-3; v_call: TRBV20-1; d_call: TRBD1; cdr3_aa: CSASDRDAWTDTQYF
j_call: TRBJ1-1; v_call: TRBV5-8; d_call: NA; cdr3_aa: CASSLLPGASTEAFF
j_call: TRBJ2-3; v_call: TRBV29-1; d_call: NA; cdr3_aa: CSVVPRGVGTSTDTQYF